This T cell receptor beta chain was found in a study of graft-versus-host responses after intestinal transplantation. Looking at the study overall: Transplantation in recipients was multivisceral, liver-intestinal, or isolated intestinal. Anti-thymocyte globulin induction, then tacrolimus and steroids for roughly 3 years, went to all recipients.

CDR3 length: 14 residues. After removal of 3 bases from V and 6 bases from J, the junction contained 2 bases not matched to a gene. CDR1 is MGHRA and CDR2 is YSYEKL in the germline V gene. General study results and limits: Circulating GvH clones peaking coincided with falling HvG clones soon after transplant.

Data came from immunoSEQ multiplex PCR; TCRdb stores just in-frame clones and leaves some out. The sample consists of more than 45,000 clones, around nine tenths of them appearing once. As concerns this clone: Its antigen remains unknown.

V usage is TRBV4-1 and J usage is TRBJ2-1, with 10 bases fitting TRBD1. This receptor was obtained from a human patient who received an intestinal transplant, so some T cells may come from the graft donor. The source material was PBMCs, sampled less than 130 days after intestinal transplantation. The CDR3 DNA reads TGCGCCAGCAGCCAGAGGGACAGGGGCAATGAGCAGTTCTTC. Its translation: CASSQRDRGNEQFF.